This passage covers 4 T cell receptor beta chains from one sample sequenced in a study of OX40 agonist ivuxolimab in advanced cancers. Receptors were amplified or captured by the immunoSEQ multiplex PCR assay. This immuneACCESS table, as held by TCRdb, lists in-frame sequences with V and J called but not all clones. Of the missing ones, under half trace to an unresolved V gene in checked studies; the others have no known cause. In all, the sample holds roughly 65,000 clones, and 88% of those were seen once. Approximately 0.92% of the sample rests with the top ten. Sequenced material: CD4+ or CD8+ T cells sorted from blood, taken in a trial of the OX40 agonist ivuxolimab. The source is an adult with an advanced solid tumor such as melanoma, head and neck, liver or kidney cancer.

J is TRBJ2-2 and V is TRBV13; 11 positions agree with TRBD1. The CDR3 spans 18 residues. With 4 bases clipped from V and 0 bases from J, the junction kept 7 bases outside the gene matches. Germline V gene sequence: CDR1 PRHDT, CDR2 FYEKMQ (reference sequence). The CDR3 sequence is CASSSLDRGLANTGELFF. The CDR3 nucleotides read TGTGCCAGCAGCTCCCTGGACAGGGGGCTCGCGAACACCGGGGAGCTGTTTTTT.

The DNA of the CDR3 is TGCGCCAGCTCCGGGACAGCCGGATCCGAAGCTTTCTTT. Amino acid sequence: CASSGTAGSEAFF. The V call is TRBV5-1, the J call TRBJ1-1, with 7 bases matching TRBD1. Germline CDR1 reads SGHRS; CDR2 reads YFSETQ. The CDR3 sequence is 13 residues long. The junction had 11 bases not matched to a gene; V was cut back by 7 bases and J by 8 bases.

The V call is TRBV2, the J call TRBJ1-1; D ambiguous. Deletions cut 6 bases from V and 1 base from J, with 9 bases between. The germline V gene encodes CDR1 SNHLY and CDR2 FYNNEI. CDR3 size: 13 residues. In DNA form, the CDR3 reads TGTGCCAGCAGCGTGGCTGGGAACACTGAAGCTTTCTTT. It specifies CASSVAGNTEAFF.

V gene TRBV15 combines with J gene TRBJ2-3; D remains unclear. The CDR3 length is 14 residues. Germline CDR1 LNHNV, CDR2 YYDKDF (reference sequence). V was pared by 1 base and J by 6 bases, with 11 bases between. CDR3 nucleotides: TGTGCCACCAGCAGAGCTATACTTCAGGATACGCAGTATTTT. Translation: CATSRAILQDTQYF.